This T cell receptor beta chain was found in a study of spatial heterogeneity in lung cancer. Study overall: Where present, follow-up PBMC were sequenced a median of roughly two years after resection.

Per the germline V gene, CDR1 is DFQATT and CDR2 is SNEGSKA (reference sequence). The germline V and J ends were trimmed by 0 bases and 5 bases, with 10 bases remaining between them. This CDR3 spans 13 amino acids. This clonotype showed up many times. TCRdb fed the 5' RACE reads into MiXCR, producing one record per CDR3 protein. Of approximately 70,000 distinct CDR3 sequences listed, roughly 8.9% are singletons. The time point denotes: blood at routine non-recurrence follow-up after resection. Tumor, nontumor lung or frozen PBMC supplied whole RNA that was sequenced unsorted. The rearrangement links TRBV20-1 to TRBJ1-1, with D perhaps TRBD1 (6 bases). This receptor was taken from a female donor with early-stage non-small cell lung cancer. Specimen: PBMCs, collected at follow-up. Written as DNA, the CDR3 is TGCAGTGCTAGAGATAGGAGGGGGACTGAAGCTTTCTTT. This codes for CSARDRRGTEAFF.